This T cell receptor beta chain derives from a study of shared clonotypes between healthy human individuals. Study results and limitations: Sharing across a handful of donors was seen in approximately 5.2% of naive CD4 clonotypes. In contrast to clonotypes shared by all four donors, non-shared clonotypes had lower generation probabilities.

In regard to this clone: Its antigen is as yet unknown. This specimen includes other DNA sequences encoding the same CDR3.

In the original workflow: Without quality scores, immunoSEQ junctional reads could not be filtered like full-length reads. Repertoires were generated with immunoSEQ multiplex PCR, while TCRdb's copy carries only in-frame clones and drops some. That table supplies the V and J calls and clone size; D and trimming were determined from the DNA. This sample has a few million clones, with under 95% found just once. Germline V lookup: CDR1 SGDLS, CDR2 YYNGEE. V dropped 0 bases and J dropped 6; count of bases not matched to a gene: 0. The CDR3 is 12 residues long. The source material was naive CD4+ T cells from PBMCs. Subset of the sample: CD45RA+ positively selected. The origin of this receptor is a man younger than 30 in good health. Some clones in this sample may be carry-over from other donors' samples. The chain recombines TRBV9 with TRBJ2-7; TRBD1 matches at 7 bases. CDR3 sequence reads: CASSVDRGEQYF. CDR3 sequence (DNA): TGTGCCAGCAGCGTAGACAGGGGCGAGCAGTACTTC.